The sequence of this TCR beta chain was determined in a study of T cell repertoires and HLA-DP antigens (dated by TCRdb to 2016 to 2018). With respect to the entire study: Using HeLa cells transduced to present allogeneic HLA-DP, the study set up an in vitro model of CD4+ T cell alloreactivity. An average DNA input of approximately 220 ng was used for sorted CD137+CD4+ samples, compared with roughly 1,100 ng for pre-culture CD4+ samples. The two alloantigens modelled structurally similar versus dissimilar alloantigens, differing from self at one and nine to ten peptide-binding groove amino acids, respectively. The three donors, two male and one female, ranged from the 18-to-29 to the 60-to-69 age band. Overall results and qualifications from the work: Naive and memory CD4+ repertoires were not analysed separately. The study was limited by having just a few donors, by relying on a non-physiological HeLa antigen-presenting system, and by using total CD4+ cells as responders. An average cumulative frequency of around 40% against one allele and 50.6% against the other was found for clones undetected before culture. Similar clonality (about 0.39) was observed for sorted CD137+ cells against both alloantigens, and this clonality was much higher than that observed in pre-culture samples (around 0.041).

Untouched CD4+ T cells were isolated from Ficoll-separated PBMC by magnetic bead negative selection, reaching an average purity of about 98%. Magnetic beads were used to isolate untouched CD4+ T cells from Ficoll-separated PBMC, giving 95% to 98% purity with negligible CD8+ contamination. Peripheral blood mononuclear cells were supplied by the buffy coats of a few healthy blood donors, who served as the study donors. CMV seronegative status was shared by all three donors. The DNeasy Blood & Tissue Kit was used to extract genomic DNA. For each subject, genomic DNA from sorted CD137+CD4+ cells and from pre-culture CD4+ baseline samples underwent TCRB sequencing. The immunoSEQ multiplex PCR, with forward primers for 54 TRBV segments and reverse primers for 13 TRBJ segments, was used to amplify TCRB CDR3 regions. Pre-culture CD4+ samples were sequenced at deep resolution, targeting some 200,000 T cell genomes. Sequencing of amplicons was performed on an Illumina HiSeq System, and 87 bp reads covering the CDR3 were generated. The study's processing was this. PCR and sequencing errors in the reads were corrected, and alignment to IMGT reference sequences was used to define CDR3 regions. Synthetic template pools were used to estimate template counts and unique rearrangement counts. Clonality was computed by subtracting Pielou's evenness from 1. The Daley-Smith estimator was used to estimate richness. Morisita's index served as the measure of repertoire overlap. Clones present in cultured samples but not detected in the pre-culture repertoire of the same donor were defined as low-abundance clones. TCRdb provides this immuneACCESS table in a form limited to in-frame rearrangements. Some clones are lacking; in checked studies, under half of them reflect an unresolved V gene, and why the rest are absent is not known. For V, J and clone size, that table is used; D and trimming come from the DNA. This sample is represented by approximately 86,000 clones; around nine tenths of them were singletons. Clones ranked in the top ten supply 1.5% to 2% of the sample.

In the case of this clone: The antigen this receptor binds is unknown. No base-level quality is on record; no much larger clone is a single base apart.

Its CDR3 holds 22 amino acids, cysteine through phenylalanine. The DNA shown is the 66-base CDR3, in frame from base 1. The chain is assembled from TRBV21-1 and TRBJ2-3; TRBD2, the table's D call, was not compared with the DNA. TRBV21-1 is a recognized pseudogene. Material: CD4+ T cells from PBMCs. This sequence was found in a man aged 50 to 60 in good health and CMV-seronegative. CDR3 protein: CASSKGVRGADGAGDGTDTQYF. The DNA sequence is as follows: TGTGCCAGCAGCAAAGGAGTAAGGGGGGCGGACGGAGCGGGAGACGGAACAGATACGCAGTATTTT.